Sequencing of this T cell receptor (beta chain) was carried out in a study of a mutant IDH1 vaccine in newly diagnosed glioma. Study-wide background: Vaccine dosing followed radiotherapy by 4-6 weeks, or accompanied temozolomide cycles. Patients were pretreated with radiotherapy, temozolomide, or both, mostly both. Males made up approximately 60% and females roughly 40% of treated patients, whose mean age was roughly 40 years. General study points: The vaccine induced immune responses, and these occurred in roughly 93% of patients.

Libraries were prepared by immunoSEQ multiplex PCR; TCRdb keeps only in-frame clonotypes and omits some of them. Here the sample spans approximately 60,000 clones, roughly four fifths being singletons. In regard to this clone: Its antigen is not known.

As to time point: week 47, end of study. In the vaccine, a single dose held 300 ug of the mutant IDH1 20-mer peptide, along with topical imiquimod. Sequencing was performed on PBMCs, taken from a glioma patient whose treatment included an IDH1 peptide vaccine. The clonotype was recovered from a young man with glioma.

The CDR3 nucleotides are TGTGCCAGTAGTCGTGGGGCAGGGCCCAATTCACCCCTCCACTTT. Translated, it gives CASSRGAGPNSPLHF. The chain combines TRBV19 with TRBJ1-6, with D possibly matching TRBD1 (5 bases). The germline CDR1 and CDR2 sequences are LNHDA and SQIVND (reference sequence). V was trimmed by 5 bases and J by 7 bases, leaving 15 bases between them. CDR3 length equals 15 residues.